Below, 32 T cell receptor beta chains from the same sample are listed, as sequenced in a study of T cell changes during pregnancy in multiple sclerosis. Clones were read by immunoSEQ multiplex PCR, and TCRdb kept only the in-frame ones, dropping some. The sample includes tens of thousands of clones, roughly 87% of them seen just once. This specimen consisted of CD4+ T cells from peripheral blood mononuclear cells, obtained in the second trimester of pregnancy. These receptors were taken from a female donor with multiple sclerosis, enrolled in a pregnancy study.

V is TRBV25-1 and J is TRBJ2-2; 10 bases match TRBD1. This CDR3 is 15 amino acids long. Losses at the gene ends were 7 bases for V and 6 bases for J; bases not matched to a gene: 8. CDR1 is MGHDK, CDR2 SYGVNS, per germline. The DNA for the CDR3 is TGTGCCAGCAAGGCCGGGACAGGGGTCTCCGGGGAGCTGTTTTTT. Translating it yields CASKAGTGVSGELFF.

This CDR3 reads CASSPGRENQETQYF. CDR3 DNA: TGTGCCAGCAGCCCAGGGAGGGAAAACCAAGAGACCCAGTACTTC. The chain joins TRBV11-3 to TRBJ2-5; TRBD2 matches 7 bases. Germline V lookup: CDR1 SGHNT, CDR2 YENEEA. CDR3 length: 15 residues. The V gene end was trimmed by 5 bases and the J gene end by 0 bases; junction bases not matched to a gene: 6.

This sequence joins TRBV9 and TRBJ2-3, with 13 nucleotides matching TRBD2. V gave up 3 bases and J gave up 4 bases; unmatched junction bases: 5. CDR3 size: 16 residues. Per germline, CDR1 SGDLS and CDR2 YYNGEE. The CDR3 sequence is CASSARGTSGADTQYF. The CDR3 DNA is TGTGCCAGCAGCGCCAGGGGGACTAGCGGGGCAGATACGCAGTATTTT.

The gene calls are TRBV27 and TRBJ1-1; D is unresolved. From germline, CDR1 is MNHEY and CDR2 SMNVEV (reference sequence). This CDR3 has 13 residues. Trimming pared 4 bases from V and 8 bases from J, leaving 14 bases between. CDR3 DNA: TGTGCCAGCAGTTCAAACAGAGTAATCGAAGCTTTCTTT. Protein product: CASSSNRVIEAFF.

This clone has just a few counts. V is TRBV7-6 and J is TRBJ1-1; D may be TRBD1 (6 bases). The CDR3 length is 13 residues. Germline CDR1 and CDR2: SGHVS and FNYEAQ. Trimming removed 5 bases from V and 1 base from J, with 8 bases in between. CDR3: CASSQGQNTEAFF. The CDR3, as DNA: TGTGCCAGCAGCCAGGGACAGAACACTGAAGCTTTCTTT.

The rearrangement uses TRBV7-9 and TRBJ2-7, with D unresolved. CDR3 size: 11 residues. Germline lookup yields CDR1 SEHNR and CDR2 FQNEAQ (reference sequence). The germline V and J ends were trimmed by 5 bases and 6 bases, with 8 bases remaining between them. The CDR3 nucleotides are TGTGCCAGCAGCCCGGTAGCCGAGCAGTACTTC. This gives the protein CASSPVAEQYF.

CDR3 bases: TGTGCCAGCAGCTTAACAGGGGTCAAGTTCTTC. Translating gives CASSLTGVKFF. V and J are TRBV11-2 and TRBJ2-1, with 7 bases fitting TRBD1. The germline gives CDR1 SGHAT, CDR2 FQNNGV. J gave up 14 bases and V 2 bases, and 3 bases lay outside the gene matches. The CDR3 contains 11 residues.

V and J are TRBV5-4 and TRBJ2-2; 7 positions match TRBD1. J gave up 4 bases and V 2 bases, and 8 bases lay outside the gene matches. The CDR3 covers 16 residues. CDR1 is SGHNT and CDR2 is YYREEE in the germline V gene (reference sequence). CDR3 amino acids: CASSFYRGEITGELFF. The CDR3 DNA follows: TGTGCCAGCAGCTTCTACAGGGGAGAGATCACCGGGGAGCTGTTTTTT.

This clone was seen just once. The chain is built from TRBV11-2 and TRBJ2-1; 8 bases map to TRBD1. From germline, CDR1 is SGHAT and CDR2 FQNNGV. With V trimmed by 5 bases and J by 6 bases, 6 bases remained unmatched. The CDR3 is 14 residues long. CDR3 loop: CASSNQGAVNEQFF. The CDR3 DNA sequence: TGTGCCAGCAGCAATCAGGGGGCAGTCAATGAGCAGTTCTTC.

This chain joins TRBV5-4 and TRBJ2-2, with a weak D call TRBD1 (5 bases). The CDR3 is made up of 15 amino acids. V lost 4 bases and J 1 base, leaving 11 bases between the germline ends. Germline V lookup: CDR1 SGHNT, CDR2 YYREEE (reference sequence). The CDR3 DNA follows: TGTGCCAGCAGCCTACCCCAGGGGAACACCGGGGAGCTGTTTTTT. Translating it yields CASSLPQGNTGELFF. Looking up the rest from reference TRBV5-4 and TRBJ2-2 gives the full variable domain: ETGVTQSPTHLIKTRGQQVTLRCSSQSGHNTVSWYQQALGQGPQFIFQYYREEENGRGNFPPRFSGLQFPNYSSELNVNALELDDSALYLCASSLPQGNTGELFFGEGSRLTVL.

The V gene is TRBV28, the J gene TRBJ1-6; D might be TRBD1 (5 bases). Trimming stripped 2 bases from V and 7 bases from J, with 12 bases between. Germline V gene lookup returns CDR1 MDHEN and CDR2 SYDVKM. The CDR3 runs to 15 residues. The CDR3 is CASSLLSGMNSPLHF. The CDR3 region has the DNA TGTGCCAGCAGTTTACTGTCAGGGATGAATTCACCCCTCCACTTT.

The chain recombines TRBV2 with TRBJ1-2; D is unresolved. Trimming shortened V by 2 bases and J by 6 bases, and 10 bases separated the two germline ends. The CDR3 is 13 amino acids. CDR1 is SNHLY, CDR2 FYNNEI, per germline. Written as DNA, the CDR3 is TGTGCCAGCAGTGAAAGGGTGGAGGATGGCTACACCTTC. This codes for CASSERVEDGYTF. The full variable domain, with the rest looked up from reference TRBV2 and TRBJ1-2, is EPEVTQTPSHQVTQMGQEVILRCVPISNHLYFYWYRQILGQKVEFLVSFYNNEISEKSEIFDDQFSVERPDGSNFTLKIRSTKLEDSAMYFCASSERVEDGYTFGSGTRLTVV.

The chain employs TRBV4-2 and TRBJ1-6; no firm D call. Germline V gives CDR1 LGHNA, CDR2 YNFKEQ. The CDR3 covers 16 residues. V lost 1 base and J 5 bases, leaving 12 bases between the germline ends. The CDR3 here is CASSQGVGLNNSPLHF. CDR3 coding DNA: TGTGCCAGCAGCCAAGGTGTGGGCCTAAATAATTCACCCCTCCACTTT.

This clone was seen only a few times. CDR3 DNA: TGTGCCAGCTCACAGGACAGGGAAAACTATGGCTACACCTTC. It translates to CASSQDRENYGYTF. The chain couples TRBV18 to TRBJ1-2; 8 nucleotides line up with TRBD1. The CDR3 spans 14 residues. Germline assignment: CDR1 KGHSH and CDR2 LQKENI. The V gene end was trimmed by 4 bases and the J gene end by 2 bases; junction bases not matched to a gene: 3.

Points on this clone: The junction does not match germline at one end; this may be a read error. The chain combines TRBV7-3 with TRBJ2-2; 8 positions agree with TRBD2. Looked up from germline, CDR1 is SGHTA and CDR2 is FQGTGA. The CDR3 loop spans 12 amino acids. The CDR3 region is CASSPNRGGLFF. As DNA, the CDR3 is TGTGCCAGCAGCCCCAACCGGGGGGGGCTGTTTTTT.

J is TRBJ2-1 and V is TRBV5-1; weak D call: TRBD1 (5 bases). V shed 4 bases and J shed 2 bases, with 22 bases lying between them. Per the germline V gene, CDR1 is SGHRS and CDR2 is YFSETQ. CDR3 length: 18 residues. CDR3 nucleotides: TGCGCCAGCAGCCTAATGATGACCAGGGCGCTGCCCTACAATGAGCAGTTCTTC. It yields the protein CASSLMMTRALPYNEQFF.

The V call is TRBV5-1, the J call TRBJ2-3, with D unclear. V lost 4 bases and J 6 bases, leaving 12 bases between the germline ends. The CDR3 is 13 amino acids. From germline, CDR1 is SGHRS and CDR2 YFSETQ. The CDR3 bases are TGCGCCAGCAGCCGAACGACGAGGGATACGCAGTATTTT. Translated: CASSRTTRDTQYF.

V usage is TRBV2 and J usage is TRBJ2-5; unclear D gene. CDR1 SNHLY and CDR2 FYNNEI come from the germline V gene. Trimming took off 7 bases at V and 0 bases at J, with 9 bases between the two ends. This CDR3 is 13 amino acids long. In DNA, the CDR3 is TGTGCCAGCAAGGAGAGTCACCAAGAGACCCAGTACTTC. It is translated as CASKESHQETQYF.

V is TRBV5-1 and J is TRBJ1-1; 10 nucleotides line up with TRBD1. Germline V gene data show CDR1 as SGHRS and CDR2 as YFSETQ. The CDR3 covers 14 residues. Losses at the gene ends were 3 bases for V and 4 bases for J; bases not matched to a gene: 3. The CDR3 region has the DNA TGCGCCAGCAGCTACCGGGACAGGGGCACTGAAGCTTTCTTT. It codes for CASSYRDRGTEAFF.

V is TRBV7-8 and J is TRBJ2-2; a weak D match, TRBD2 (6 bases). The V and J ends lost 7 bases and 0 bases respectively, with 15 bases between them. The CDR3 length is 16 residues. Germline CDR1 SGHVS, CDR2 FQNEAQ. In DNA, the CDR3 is TGTGCCAGCACTCTAAGACGGGGGACGAACACCGGGGAGCTGTTTTTT. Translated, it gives CASTLRRGTNTGELFF.

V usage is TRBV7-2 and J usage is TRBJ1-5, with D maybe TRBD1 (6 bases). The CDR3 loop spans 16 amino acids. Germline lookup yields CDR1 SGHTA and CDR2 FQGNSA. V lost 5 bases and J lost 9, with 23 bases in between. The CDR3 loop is CASSDPREGGGAPQHF. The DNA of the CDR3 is TGTGCCAGCAGCGATCCACGGGAGGGGGGCGGTGCGCCCCAGCATTTT. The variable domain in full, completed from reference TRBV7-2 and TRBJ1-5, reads GAGVSQSPSNKVTEKGKDVELRCDPISGHTALYWYRQSLGQGLEFLIYFQGNSAPDKSGLPSDRFSAERTGGSVSTLTIQRTQQEDSAVYLCASSDPREGGGAPQHFGDGTRLSIL.

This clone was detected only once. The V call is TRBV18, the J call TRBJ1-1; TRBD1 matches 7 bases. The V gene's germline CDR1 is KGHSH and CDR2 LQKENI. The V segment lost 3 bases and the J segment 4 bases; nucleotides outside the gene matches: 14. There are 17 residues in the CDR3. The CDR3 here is CASSPTGVGRLSTEAFF. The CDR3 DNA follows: TGTGCCAGCTCACCTACAGGGGTTGGGAGGTTGAGCACTGAAGCTTTCTTT.

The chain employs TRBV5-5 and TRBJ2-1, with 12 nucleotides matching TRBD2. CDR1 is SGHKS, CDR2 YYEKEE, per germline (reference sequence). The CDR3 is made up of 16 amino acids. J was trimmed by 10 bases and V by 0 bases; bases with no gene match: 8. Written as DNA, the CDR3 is TGTGCCAGCAGCTTGGATCTAGCGGGGGGGCCGGGGGAGCAGTTCTTC. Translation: CASSLDLAGGPGEQFF.

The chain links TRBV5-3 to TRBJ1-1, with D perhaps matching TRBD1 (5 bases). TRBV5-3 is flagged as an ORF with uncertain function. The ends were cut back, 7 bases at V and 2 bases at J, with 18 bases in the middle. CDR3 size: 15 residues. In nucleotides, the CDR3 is TGTGCCAGAGTTTTGGTCCGAGACAGCAACACTGAAGCTTTCTTT. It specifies CARVLVRDSNTEAFF.

The CDR3 sequence: CASSSQGAIVAFF. In DNA form, the CDR3 reads TGTGCCAGCAGTTCCCAGGGGGCTATCGTAGCTTTCTTT. The gene calls are TRBV28 and TRBJ1-1, with TRBD1 matching 8 bases. Germline assignment: CDR1 MDHEN and CDR2 SYDVKM. The CDR3 has 13 amino acids. V gave up 4 bases and J gave up 10 bases; unmatched junction bases: 8. Variable domain in full (rest from reference TRBV28 and TRBJ1-1): DVKVTQSSRYLVKRTGEKVFLECVQDMDHENMFWYRQDPGLGLRLIYFSYDVKMKEKGDIPEGYSVSREKKERFSLILESASTNQTSMYLCASSSQGAIVAFFGQGTRLTVV.

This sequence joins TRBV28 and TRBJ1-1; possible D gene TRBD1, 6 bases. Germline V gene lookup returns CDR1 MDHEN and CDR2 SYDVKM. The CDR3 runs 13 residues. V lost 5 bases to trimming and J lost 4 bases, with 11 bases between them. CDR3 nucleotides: TGTGCCAGCAGTCTACAGGGTGGCACTGAAGCTTTCTTT. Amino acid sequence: CASSLQGGTEAFF.

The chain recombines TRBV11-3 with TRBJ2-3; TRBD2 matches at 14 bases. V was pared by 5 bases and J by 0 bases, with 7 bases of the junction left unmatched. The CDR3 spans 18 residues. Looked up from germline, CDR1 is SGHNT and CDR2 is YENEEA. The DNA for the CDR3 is TGTGCCAGCAGCACTAGGACTAGCGGGGGGTCTAGCACAGATACGCAGTATTTT. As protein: CASSTRTSGGSSTDTQYF.

This CDR3 is CASSPPLRRASYNEQFF. For the CDR3, the DNA is TGTGCCAGCAGCCCCCCACTACGCAGGGCTTCCTACAATGAGCAGTTCTTC. The chain employs TRBV7-9 and TRBJ2-1; the D gene is possibly TRBD1 (5 bases). Trimming stripped 5 bases from V and 1 base from J, with 18 bases between. This CDR3 comprises 17 residues. Germline V CDR1 and CDR2: SEHNR, FQNEAQ (reference sequence).

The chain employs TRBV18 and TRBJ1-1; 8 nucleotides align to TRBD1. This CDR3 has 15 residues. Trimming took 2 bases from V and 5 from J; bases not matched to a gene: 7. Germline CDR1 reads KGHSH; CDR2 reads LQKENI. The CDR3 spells CASSPSKQGVTEAFF. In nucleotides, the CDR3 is TGTGCCAGCTCACCAAGTAAACAGGGGGTAACTGAAGCTTTCTTT.

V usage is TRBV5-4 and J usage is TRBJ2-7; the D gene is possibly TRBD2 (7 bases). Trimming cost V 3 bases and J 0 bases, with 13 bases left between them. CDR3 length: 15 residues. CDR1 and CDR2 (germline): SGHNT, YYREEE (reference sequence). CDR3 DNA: TGTGCCAGCAGCTGGGGAGGGGGGCCCTCCTACGAGCAGTACTTC. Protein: CASSWGGGPSYEQYF.

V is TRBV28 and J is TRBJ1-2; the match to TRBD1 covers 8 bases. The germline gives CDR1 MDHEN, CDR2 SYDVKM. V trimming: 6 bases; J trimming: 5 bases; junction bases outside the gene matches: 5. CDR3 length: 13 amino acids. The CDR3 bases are TGTGCCAGCAGACCAGGGGGCGGGTATGGCTACACCTTC. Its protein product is CASRPGGGYGYTF.

As DNA, the CDR3 is TGTGCCAGCAGTGAAGCGCTTAGGGGACAGGACACCCAGTACTTC. Translation gives CASSEALRGQDTQYF. The chain joins TRBV2 to TRBJ2-5; TRBD1 matches 8 bases. This CDR3 spans 15 amino acids. Germline lookup yields CDR1 SNHLY and CDR2 FYNNEI. The ends lost 0 bases at V and 8 bases at J; junction bases unmatched: 8.